These T cell receptor beta chains were read from a single sample in a study of blood T cell repertoires in COVID-19. Only in-frame clones appear in the TCRdb table, and some are missing; sequencing was by immunoSEQ multiplex PCR. The sample contains a few hundred thousand clones, approximately 89% of which appear only once. Sample: peripheral blood. These receptor sequences come from a woman in her seventies with COVID-19, enrolled during active disease. CDR3s include the opening cysteine and the closing phenylalanine or tryptophan. The D gene is left open where the match is weak. Rows may omit the clone size; those that give it use once, few, many or a size class.

abundance	j_gene	v_gene	d_gene	CDR3nt	CDR3aa
.	TRBJ1-5	TRBV19	TRBD1	TGTGCCAGTAGTATAGATCACGACAGGGGATCGAGCAATCAGCCCCAGCATTTT	CASSIDHDRGSSNQPQHF
.	TRBJ2-1	TRBV24-1	TRBD2	TGTGCCACCAGTGGACTAGCGGGAGCGTCCCCCAATGAGCAGTTCTTC	CATSGLAGASPNEQFF
.	TRBJ2-7	TRBV29-1	.	TGCAGCGTTTCTCTAGCCGCCGCCTACGAGCAGTACTTC	CSVSLAAAYEQYF
.	TRBJ1-1	TRBV12-5	.	TGTGCTAGTGGTCCGTTCGTGGACATGAACACTGAAGCTTTCTTT	CASGPFVDMNTEAFF
.	TRBJ2-7	TRBV10-3	TRBD2	TGTGCCATCAGTGCATTGGCGGGAGGACCCTACGAGCAGTACTTC	CAISALAGGPYEQYF
once	TRBJ2-3	TRBV28	.	TGTGCCAGCAGTCCCGCTACGGGGGGCACAGATACGCAGTATTTT	CASSPATGGTDTQYF
once	TRBJ2-1	TRBV6-5	TRBD1	TGTGCCAGCAGTTCGGCAACCGGGACAGGGTTCAATGAGCAGTTCTTC	CASSSATGTGFNEQFF
.	TRBJ2-3	TRBV5-6	TRBD1	TGTGCCAGCAGCTTGCTATGGACAGGACCTAGCACAGATACGCAGTATTTT	CASSLLWTGPSTDTQYF
.	TRBJ2-7	TRBV28	TRBD2	TGTGCCAGCAGCCTCCCCGGACTAGCGGGAGCTCTCGAGCAGTACTTC	CASSLPGLAGALEQYF
.	TRBJ1-5	TRBV18	.	TGTGCCAGCTCACCGGGAGCCGATCAGCCCCAGCATTTT	CASSPGADQPQHF
.	TRBJ1-5	TRBV28	TRBD1	TGTGCCAGCAGTTCCGGGACAGCCTGGAATCAGCCCCAGCATTTT	CASSSGTAWNQPQHF
few	TRBJ2-7	TRBV2	.	TGTGCCAGCGAGGCGGGGACGTCCTACGAGCAGTACTTC	CASEAGTSYEQYF
.	TRBJ2-1	TRBV9	.	TGTGCCAGCAGCGTAACGAACGGGATATCCTACAATGAGCAGTTCTTC	CASSVTNGISYNEQFF
.	TRBJ2-2	TRBV4-2	TRBD2	TGTGCCAGCAGCCAAGACACTAGCGGGAGTCACACCGGGGAGCTGTTTTTT	CASSQDTSGSHTGELFF
.	TRBJ2-1	TRBV7-7	TRBD2	TGTGCTAGCAGCCCTCTGGGACTAGCGGGAGCCTACAATGAGCAGTTCTTC	CASSPLGLAGAYNEQFF
.	TRBJ2-7	TRBV27	.	TGTGCCAGCTGGTCTCAGGGTCCCTACGAGCAGTACTTC	CASWSQGPYEQYF
.	TRBJ1-4	TRBV6-5	TRBD1	TGTGCCAGCAGTTACTCGACAGGGGAAGGTGAAAAACTGTTTTTT	CASSYSTGEGEKLFF
.	TRBJ2-3	TRBV3-1/TRBV3-2	.	TGTGCCAGCAGCCAAGTAACAGGGAGGGTGCGAGATACGCAGTATTTT	CASSQVTGRVRDTQYF
.	TRBJ2-1	TRBV24-1	.	TGTGCCACCAGTGAAACTGGGGGCGGGCGGGATGAGCAGTTCTTC	CATSETGGGRDEQFF
once	TRBJ2-4	TRBV27	TRBD1	TGTGCCAGCAGTTCGGACAGGGGGCTAGCCAAAAACATTCAGTACTTC	CASSSDRGLAKNIQYF
.	TRBJ1-5	TRBV2	TRBD1	TGTGCCAGCAGGAAACAGGGGGCCGGGAATCAGCCCCAGCATTTT	CASRKQGAGNQPQHF
.	TRBJ1-1	TRBV15	.	TGTGCCACCAGCAGATCTGGCCCTCGAGCTTTCTTT	CATSRSGPRAFF
.	TRBJ2-5	TRBV7-3	.	TGTGCCAGCAGCGTTGGACCGGGGGAGACCCAGTACTTC	CASSVGPGETQYF
.	TRBJ2-1	TRBV10-3	.	TGTGCCATCAGTGAGTCCCAGGACTCCTACAATGAGCAGTTCTTC	CAISESQDSYNEQFF
once	TRBJ2-4	TRBV19	TRBD2	TGTGCCAGTAGTATAGTGTGGACTAGCGAGATCGGGTTGAACATTCAGTACTTC	CASSIVWTSEIGLNIQYF
.	TRBJ1-6	TRBV30	.	TGTGCCTGGAGTGGGAGGGTTGGGAATTCACCCCTCCACTTT	CAWSGRVGNSPLHF
once	TRBJ2-1	TRBV29-1	.	TGCAGCGTTGAAGATCGAGTTTTTGGTCGCTCCTACAATGAGCAGTTCTTC	CSVEDRVFGRSYNEQFF
.	TRBJ1-1	TRBV13	.	TGTGCCAGCAGCTTAGCCCCCACCGACAGTAGTGAAGCTTTCTTT	CASSLAPTDSSEAFF
.	TRBJ1-1	TRBV28	.	TGTGCCAGCACCACTTGGAACACTGAAGCTTTCTTT	CASTTWNTEAFF
.	TRBJ1-5	TRBV2	.	TGTGCCAGCAGTGCGAGCAGGGTGGCTCAGCCCCAGCATTTT	CASSASRVAQPQHF
.	TRBJ2-3	TRBV6-6	.	TGTGCCAGCAGTTACCTAGCTAAGAGCACAGATACGCAGTATTTT	CASSYLAKSTDTQYF
.	TRBJ1-6	TRBV28	.	TGTGCCAGCAGCTCCCAGGGCTTTTGGTCACCCCTCCACTTT	CASSSQGFWSPLHF
.	TRBJ1-1	TRBV5-5	.	TGTGCCAGCAGCTTTTCCAGGGTGGTAACTGAAGCTTTCTTT	CASSFSRVVTEAFF
.	TRBJ2-3	TRBV7-2	.	TGTGCCAGCAGCTTGGGACTCACAGATACGCAGTATTTT	CASSLGLTDTQYF
.	TRBJ2-7	TRBV2	.	TGTGCCAGCAGTGAACGTCAGAATATCGAGCAGTACTTC	CASSERQNIEQYF
.	TRBJ2-7	TRBV3-1/TRBV3-2	TRBD1	TGTGCCAGCAGCCATCCCGGGACAGGGCATTATTCCTACGAGCAGTACTTC	CASSHPGTGHYSYEQYF
.	TRBJ2-2	TRBV3-1/TRBV3-2	.	TGTGCCAGCAGCCAACTAGGTCCTACTAGTTCGAACACCGGGGAGCTGTTTTTT	CASSQLGPTSSNTGELFF
.	TRBJ1-1	TRBV3-1/TRBV3-2	.	TGTGCCAGCAGCCAAGTTCCGGGAGACTTGGGCACTGAAGCTTTCTTT	CASSQVPGDLGTEAFF
.	TRBJ1-1	TRBV6-1	.	TGTGCCAGCAGTGAATATGGCAGAACGAACACTGAAGCTTTCTTT	CASSEYGRTNTEAFF
.	TRBJ1-1	TRBV11-3	.	TGTGCCAGCAGAAGCACGAGCACTGAAGCTTTCTTT	CASRSTSTEAFF
.	TRBJ2-7	TRBV30	.	TGTGCCGGGAATTTAGGGGGATACGAGGGGCAGTACTTC	CAGNLGGYEGQYF